This T cell receptor (beta chain) came from a study of identical twins. General study results and limits: For out-of-frame beta sequences, excess twin sharing was weaker.

This clonotype was counted a few times. The target antigen is unknown. cDNA carried unique molecular identifiers, and a universal primer site was added by template switching. TCRdb re-derived calls from the 5' RACE reads in MiXCR, one entry per CDR3 protein. The data hold some 460,000 distinct CDR3 sequences, with 14% observed a single time. Germline assignment: CDR1 MNHEY and CDR2 SVGEGT. V lost 6 bases to trimming and J lost 5 bases; unmatched junction nucleotides: 10. This CDR3 has 17 residues. The same data also went into a second study, on yellow fever vaccine responses in identical twins.

The source material was CD4+ T cells sorted from blood. The chain carries TRBV6-2 or TRBV6-3 and TRBJ2-1, with 13 bases matching TRBD2. The clonotype was recovered from a young woman in good health. The CDR3 protein is CASRTRGLAGIHNEQFF. CDR3 sequence (DNA): TGTGCCAGCAGAACCCGGGGACTAGCGGGAATCCACAATGAGCAGTTCTTC.